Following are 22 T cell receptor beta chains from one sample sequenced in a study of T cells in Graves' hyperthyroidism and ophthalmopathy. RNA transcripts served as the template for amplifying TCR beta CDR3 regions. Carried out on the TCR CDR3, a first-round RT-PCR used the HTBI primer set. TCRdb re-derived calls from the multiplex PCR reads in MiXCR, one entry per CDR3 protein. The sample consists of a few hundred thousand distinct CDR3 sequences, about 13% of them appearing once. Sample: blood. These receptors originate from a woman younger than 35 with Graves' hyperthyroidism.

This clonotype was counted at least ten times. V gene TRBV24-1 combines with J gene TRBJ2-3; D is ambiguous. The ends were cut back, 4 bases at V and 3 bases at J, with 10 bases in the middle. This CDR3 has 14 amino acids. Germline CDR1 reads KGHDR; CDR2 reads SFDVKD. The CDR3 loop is CATSDPATTDTQYF. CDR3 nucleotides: TGTGCCACCAGTGACCCTGCAACTACAGATACGCAGTATTTT.

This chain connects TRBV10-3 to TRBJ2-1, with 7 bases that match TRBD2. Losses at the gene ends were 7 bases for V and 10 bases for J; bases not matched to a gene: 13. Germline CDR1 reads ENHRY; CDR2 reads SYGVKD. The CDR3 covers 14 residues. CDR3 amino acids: CAINLTPGGGEQFF. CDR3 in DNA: TGTGCCATCAACTTAACACCGGGGGGTGGCGAGCAGTTCTTC.

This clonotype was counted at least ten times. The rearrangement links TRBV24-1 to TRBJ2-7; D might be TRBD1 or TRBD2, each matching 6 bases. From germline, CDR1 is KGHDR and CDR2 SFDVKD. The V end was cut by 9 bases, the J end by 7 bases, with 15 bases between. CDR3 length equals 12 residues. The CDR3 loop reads CATGGPGVEQYF. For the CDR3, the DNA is TGTGCCACCGGGGGGCCGGGAGTGGAGCAGTACTTC.

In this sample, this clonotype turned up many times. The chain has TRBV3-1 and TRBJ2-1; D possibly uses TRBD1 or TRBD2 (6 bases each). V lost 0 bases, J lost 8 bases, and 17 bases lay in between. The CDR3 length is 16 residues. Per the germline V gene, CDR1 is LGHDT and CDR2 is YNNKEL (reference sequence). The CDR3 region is CASSQDRGTGGDEQFF. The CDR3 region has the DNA TGTGCCAGCAGCCAAGATAGGGGGACTGGTGGGGATGAGCAGTTCTTC.

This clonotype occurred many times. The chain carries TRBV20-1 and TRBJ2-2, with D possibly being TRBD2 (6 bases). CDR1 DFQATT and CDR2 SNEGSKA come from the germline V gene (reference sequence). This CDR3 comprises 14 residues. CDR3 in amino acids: CSMTGTLNTGELFF. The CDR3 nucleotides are TGCAGCATGACGGGGACTCTTAACACCGGGGAGCTGTTTTTT.

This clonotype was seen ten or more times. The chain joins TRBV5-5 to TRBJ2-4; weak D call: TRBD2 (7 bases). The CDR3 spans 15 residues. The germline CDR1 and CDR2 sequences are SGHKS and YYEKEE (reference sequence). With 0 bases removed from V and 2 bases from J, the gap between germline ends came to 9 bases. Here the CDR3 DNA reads TGTGCCAGCAGCTTGGGGGGGGGCACCAAAAACATTCAGTACTTC. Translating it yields CASSLGGGTKNIQYF.

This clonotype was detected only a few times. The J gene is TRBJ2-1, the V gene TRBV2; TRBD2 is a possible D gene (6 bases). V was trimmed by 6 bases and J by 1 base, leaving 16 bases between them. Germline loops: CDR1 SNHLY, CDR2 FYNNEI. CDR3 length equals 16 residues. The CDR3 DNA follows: TGTGCCAGCAGGATGGGAGGATCTCTATCCTACAATGAGCAGTTCTTC. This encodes CASRMGGSLSYNEQFF.

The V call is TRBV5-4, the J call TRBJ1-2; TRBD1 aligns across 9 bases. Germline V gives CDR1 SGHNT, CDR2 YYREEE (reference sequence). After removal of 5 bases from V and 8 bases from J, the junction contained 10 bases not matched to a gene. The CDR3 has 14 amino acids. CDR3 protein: CASRPTGGAGGYTF. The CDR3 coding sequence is TGTGCCAGCAGGCCTACAGGGGGCGCGGGCGGCTACACCTTC.

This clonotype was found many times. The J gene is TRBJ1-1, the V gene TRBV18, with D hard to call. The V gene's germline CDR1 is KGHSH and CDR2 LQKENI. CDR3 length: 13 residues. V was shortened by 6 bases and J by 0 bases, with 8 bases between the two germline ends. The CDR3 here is CASSRDVNTEAFF. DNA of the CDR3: TGTGCCAGCTCTAGGGATGTGAACACTGAAGCTTTCTTT. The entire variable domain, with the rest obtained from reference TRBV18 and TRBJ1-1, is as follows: NAGVMQNPRHLVRRRGQEARLRCSPMKGHSHVYWYRQLPEEGLKFMVYLQKENIIDESGMPKERFSAEFPKEGPSILRIQQVVRGDSAAYFCASSRDVNTEAFFGQGTRLTVV.

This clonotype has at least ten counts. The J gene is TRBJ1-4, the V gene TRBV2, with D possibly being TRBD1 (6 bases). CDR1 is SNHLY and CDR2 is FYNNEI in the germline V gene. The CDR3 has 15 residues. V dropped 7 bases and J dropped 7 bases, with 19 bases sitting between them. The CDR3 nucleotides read TGTGCCAGCAAATTTCTGGGCAGGGGTAGTGAAAAACTGTTTTTT. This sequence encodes CASKFLGRGSEKLFF. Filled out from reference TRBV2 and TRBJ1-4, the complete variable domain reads EPEVTQTPSHQVTQMGQEVILRCVPISNHLYFYWYRQILGQKVEFLVSFYNNEISEKSEIFDDQFSVERPDGSNFTLKIRSTKLEDSAMYFCASKFLGRGSEKLFFGSGTQLSVL.

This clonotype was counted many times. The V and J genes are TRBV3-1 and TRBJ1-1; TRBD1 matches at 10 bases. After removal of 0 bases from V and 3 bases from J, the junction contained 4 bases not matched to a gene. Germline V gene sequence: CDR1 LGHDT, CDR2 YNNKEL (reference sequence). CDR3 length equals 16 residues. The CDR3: CASSQEGDRGDTEAFF. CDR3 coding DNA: TGTGCCAGCAGCCAAGAGGGGGACAGGGGTGACACTGAAGCTTTCTTT.

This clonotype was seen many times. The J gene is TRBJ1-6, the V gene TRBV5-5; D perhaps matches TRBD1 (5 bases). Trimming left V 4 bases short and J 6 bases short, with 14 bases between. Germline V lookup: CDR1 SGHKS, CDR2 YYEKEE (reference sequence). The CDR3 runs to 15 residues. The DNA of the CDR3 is TGTGCCAGCAGCCCATTAGGGGAGAGTAATTCACCCCTCCACTTT. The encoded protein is CASSPLGESNSPLHF.

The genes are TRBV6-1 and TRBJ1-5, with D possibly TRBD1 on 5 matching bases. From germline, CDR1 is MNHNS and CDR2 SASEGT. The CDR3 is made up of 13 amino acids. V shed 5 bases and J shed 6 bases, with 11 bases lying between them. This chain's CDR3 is CASSIYRSQPQHF. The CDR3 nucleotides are TGTGCCAGCAGTATCTACAGGTCTCAGCCCCAGCATTTT.

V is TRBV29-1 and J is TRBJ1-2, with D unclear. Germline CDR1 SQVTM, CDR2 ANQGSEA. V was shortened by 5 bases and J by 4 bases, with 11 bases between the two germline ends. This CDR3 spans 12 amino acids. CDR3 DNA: TGCAGCGTTAGAGAAGGCTTCTATGGCTACACCTTC. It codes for CSVREGFYGYTF.

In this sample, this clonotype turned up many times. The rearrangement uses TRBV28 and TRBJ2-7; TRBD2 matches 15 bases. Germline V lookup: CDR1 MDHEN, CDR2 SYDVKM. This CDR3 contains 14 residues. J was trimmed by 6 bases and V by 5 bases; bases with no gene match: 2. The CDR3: CASSMGLAGGEQYF. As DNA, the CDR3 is TGTGCCAGCAGTATGGGACTAGCGGGGGGCGAGCAGTACTTC.

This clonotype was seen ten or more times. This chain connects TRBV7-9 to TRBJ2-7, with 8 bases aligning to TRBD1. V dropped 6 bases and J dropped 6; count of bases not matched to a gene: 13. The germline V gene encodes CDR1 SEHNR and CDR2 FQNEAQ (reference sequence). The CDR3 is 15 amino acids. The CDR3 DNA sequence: TGTGCCAGCAGTCGACAGGGGTTTGATGTACCCGAGCAGTACTTC. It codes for CASSRQGFDVPEQYF.

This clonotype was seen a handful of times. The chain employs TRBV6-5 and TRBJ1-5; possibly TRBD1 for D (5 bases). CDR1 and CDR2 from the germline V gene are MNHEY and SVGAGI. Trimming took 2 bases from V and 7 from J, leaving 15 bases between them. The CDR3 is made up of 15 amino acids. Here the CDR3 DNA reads TGTGCCAGCAGTTACGAAGATCCAGGGAGCCAGCCCCAGCATTTT. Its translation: CASSYEDPGSQPQHF.

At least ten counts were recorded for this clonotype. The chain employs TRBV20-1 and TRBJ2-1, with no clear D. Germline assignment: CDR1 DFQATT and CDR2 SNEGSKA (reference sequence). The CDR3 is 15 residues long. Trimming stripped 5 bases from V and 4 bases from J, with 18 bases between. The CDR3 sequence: CSAGTRRGGYNEQFF. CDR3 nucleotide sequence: TGCAGTGCTGGAACGCGAAGAGGTGGATACAATGAGCAGTTCTTC.

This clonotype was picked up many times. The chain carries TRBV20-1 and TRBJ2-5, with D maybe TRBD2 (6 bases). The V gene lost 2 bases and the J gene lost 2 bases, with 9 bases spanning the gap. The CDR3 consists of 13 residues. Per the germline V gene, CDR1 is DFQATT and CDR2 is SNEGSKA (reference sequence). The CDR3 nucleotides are TGCAGTGCTAGAAGGCGGGATCAAGAGACCCAGTACTTC. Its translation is CSARRRDQETQYF.

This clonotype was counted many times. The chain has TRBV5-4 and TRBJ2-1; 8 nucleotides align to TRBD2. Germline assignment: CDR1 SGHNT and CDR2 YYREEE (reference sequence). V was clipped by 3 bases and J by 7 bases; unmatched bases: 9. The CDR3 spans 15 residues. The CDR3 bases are TGTGCCAGCAGCTCCAAAGCGGGAGTTACAAATGAGCAGTTCTTC. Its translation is CASSSKAGVTNEQFF.

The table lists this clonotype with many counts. The chain's CDR3 is CASSRDFQQETQYF. The CDR3 DNA follows: TGTGCCAGCAGCCGGGACTTCCAACAAGAGACCCAGTACTTC. The gene calls are TRBV6-1 and TRBJ2-5, with D tentatively TRBD2 (6 bases). CDR3 length equals 14 residues. The germline V and J ends were trimmed by 6 bases and 2 bases, with 13 bases remaining between them. From germline, CDR1 is MNHNS and CDR2 SASEGT.

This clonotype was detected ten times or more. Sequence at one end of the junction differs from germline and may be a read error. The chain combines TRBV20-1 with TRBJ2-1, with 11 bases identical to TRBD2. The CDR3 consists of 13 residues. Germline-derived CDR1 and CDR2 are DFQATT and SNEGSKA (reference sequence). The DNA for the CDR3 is TGCAGCGCTACGGGACTAGCGGACAATGAGCAGTTCTTC. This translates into CSATGLADNEQFF.